This passage covers 14 T cell receptor beta chains from one sample sequenced in a study of T cell responses to AZD1222 COVID-19 vaccine. Libraries were prepared by immunoSEQ multiplex PCR; TCRdb keeps only in-frame clonotypes and omits some of them. The table records under 120,000 clones, roughly nine tenths of them present only once. This specimen was peripheral blood, taken on day 0 of AZD1222 vaccination. These receptors all stem from an adult in good health.

The J gene is TRBJ1-5, the V gene TRBV6-1; no clear D. CDR1 and CDR2 from the germline V gene are MNHNS and SASEGT. Trimming removed 1 base from V and 6 bases from J, with 7 bases in between. The CDR3 covers 13 residues. CDR3 nucleotides: TGTGCCAGCAGTGAAGGGGATGCTCAGCCCCAGCATTTT. Its translation: CASSEGDAQPQHF.

The chain recombines TRBV5-6 with TRBJ2-1; possibly TRBD1 or TRBD2 for D (5 bases each). In germline, CDR1 is SGHDT, CDR2 YYEEEE. Trimming took off 6 bases at V and 4 bases at J, with 11 bases between the two ends. CDR3 length equals 13 residues. The CDR3 DNA sequence: TGTGCCAGCACCCGCTGGGGGTACAATGAGCAGTTCTTC. Its translation is CASTRWGYNEQFF. Drawing the rest from reference TRBV5-6 and TRBJ2-1, the complete variable domain is DAGVTQSPTHLIKTRGQQVTLRCSPKSGHDTVSWYQQALGQGPQFIFQYYEEEERQRGNFPDRFSGHQFPNYSSELNVNALLLGDSALYLCASTRWGYNEQFFGPGTRLTVL.

The chain employs TRBV5-5 and TRBJ1-5; D may be TRBD1 (6 bases). Trimming shortened V by 4 bases and J by 2 bases, and 10 bases separated the two germline ends. Per the germline V gene, CDR1 is SGHKS and CDR2 is YYEKEE (reference sequence). CDR3 size: 14 residues. The CDR3 sequence: CASSRTAGNQPQHF. The CDR3 bases are TGTGCCAGCAGCCGGACAGCCGGCAATCAGCCCCAGCATTTT. The full variable domain, in which reference TRBV5-5 and TRBJ1-5 provide the parts outside the CDR3, is DAGVTQSPTHLIKTRGQQVTLRCSPISGHKSVSWYQQVLGQGPQFIFQYYEKEERGRGNFPDRFSARQFPNYSSELNVNALLLGDSALYLCASSRTAGNQPQHFGDGTRLSIL.

The chain employs TRBV10-3 and TRBJ2-5; either TRBD1 or TRBD2 may supply D (5 bases each). V was cut by 10 bases and J by 2 bases, with 17 bases left in between. Germline V gene sequence: CDR1 ENHRY, CDR2 SYGVKD. There are 14 residues in the CDR3. DNA for the CDR3: TGTGCCACTGGGAGCCGGGACGAGCAAGAGACCCAGTACTTC. Translating it yields CATGSRDEQETQYF.

The gene calls are TRBV6-5 and TRBJ1-2, with 10 bases lining up with TRBD1. With V trimmed by 6 bases and J by 4 bases, 8 bases remained unmatched. The CDR3 consists of 15 residues. The germline gives CDR1 MNHEY, CDR2 SVGAGI. CDR3 loop: CASRASGTGAYGYTF. DNA for the CDR3: TGTGCCAGCAGAGCTTCCGGGACAGGGGCCTATGGCTACACCTTC.

The chain couples TRBV30 to TRBJ1-2; 8 nucleotides agree with TRBD1. This CDR3 contains 16 residues. Germline V gene data show CDR1 as GTSNPN and CDR2 as SVGIG (reference sequence). V shed 8 bases and J 7 bases; nucleotides not matched to a gene: 21. The CDR3 nucleotides read TGTGCCCGATCCATTTTGGGTTACCAGGGGGCTGGTGGCTACACCTTC. The encoded protein is CARSILGYQGAGGYTF.

The V call is TRBV7-2, the J call TRBJ1-5; 7 nucleotides match TRBD1. CDR1 and CDR2 (germline): SGHTA, FQGNSA. Losses at the gene ends were 5 bases for V and 2 bases for J; bases not matched to a gene: 6. This CDR3 contains 15 residues. The CDR3 DNA follows: TGTGCCAGCAGCCCAGACAGGGCGGGCAATCAGCCCCAGCATTTT. It encodes CASSPDRAGNQPQHF.

The chain uses TRBV11-2 and TRBJ2-2, with TRBD1 matching 9 bases. The CDR3 is 15 amino acids. Losses at the gene ends were 5 bases for V and 6 bases for J; bases not matched to a gene: 7. Germline-derived CDR1 and CDR2 are SGHAT and FQNNGV. Written as DNA, the CDR3 is TGTGCCAGCAGCCCCCGGGACAGGGCCTCCGGGGAGCTGTTTTTT. Protein sequence: CASSPRDRASGELFF.

The V and J genes are TRBV29-1 and TRBJ1-2; maybe TRBD1 (5 bases). Germline CDR1 SQVTM, CDR2 ANQGSEA. This CDR3 has 14 residues. Trimming left V 3 bases short and J 0 bases short, with 11 bases between. The CDR3 nucleotides are TGCAGCGTTGAGGCCCGGGACCCTAACTATGGCTACACCTTC. Residues: CSVEARDPNYGYTF.

This clone was observed a handful of times. V and J are TRBV7-9 and TRBJ1-5; D not certain. Germline loops: CDR1 SEHNR, CDR2 FQNEAQ (reference sequence). This CDR3 comprises 14 residues. Trimming cost V 2 bases and J 7 bases, with 12 bases left between them. CDR3 in DNA: TGTGCCAGCAGCTTATCATCGGGGAGGCAGCCCCAGCATTTT. Translation: CASSLSSGRQPQHF.

The V gene is TRBV6-5, the J gene TRBJ2-7; TRBD1 matches at 7 bases. Trimming cost V 6 bases and J 6 bases; bases outside gene matches: 8. Germline CDR1 and CDR2: MNHEY and SVGAGI. This CDR3 is 13 amino acids long. The CDR3 sequence is CASRALQGPEQYF. The CDR3 DNA sequence: TGTGCCAGCAGGGCACTACAGGGGCCCGAGCAGTACTTC.

The rearrangement uses TRBV7-9 and TRBJ2-1, with 9 bases identical to TRBD2. Losses at the gene ends were 0 bases for V and 7 bases for J; bases not matched to a gene: 10. Germline V CDR1 and CDR2: SEHNR, FQNEAQ (reference sequence). CDR3 length: 17 residues. CDR3 bases: TGTGCCAGCAGCTTAGCGGGCGGGAGGGCCAGTTTAAATGAGCAGTTCTTC. It specifies CASSLAGGRASLNEQFF.

The chain is built from TRBV11-3 and TRBJ1-2; 7 bases are shared with TRBD1. J lost 3 bases, V lost 5 bases, and 6 bases had no gene match. CDR1 is SGHNT, CDR2 YENEEA, per germline. CDR3 size: 14 residues. The CDR3 loop reads CASSPSTGHYGYTF. In nucleotides, the CDR3 is TGTGCCAGCAGCCCCTCGACAGGGCACTATGGCTACACCTTC.

This clone was seen a few times. This chain links TRBV7-6 with TRBJ1-5, with D tentatively TRBD1 (5 bases). V shed 5 bases and J shed 7 bases, with 15 bases lying between them. This CDR3 has 14 amino acids. Germline V gene sequence: CDR1 SGHVS, CDR2 FNYEAQ. The CDR3 loop reads CASSPEAGYQPQHF. In nucleotides, the CDR3 is TGTGCCAGCAGCCCAGAAGCAGGGTACCAGCCCCAGCATTTT.